This T cell receptor beta chain derives from a study of T cells in Graves' hyperthyroidism and ophthalmopathy. Fresh peripheral blood, approximately 10 ml, was the source of the PBMCs. The CDR3 has 13 amino acids. Germline loops: CDR1 MDHEN, CDR2 SYDVKM. Trimming cost V 10 bases and J 0 bases, with 13 bases left between them. It was RNA transcripts that yielded the amplified TCR beta CDR3 regions. An initial round of RT-PCR targeting the TCR CDR3 relied on the HTBI primer set. TCRdb independently ran MiXCR on the multiplex PCR reads; one entry per CDR3 protein. The sample has 700,000 to 950,000 distinct CDR3 sequences; roughly a third are singletons.

The specimen was blood. This receptor was identified in a woman aged 40-49 years with Graves' hyperthyroidism. The J gene is TRBJ2-7, the V gene TRBV28, with D possibly matching TRBD2 (6 bases). CDR3 protein: CAISPEGSYEQYF. In DNA form, the CDR3 reads TGTGCCATCTCTCCGGAGGGCTCCTACGAGCAGTACTTC.